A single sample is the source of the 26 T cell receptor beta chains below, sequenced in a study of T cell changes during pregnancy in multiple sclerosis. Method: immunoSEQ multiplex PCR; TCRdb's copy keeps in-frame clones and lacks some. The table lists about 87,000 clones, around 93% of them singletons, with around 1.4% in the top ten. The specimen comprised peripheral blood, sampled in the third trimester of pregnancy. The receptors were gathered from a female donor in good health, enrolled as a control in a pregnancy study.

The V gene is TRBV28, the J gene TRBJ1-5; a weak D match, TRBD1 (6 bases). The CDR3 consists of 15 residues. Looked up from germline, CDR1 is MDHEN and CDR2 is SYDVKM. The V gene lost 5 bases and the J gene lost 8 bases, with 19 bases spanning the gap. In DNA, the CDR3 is TGTGCCAGCAGTACCCCAGGGGCCGGTGTTAAGCCCCAGCATTTT. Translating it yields CASSTPGAGVKPQHF.

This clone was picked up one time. The CDR3 spells CASTAPRWGGPFVQEKLFF. The CDR3 DNA follows: TGTGCCAGCACCGCCCCGAGGTGGGGAGGACCGTTTGTCCAAGAAAAACTGTTTTTT. The chain combines TRBV21-1 with TRBJ1-4. TRBV21-1 is noted as a pseudogene. This CDR3 is 19 amino acids long.

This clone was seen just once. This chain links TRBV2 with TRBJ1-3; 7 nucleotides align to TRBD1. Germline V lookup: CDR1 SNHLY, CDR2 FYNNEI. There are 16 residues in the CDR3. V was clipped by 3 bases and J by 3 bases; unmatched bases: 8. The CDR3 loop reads CASSDDRDVVGNTIYF. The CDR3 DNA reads TGTGCCAGCAGTGATGACAGGGACGTCGTTGGAAACACCATATATTTT.

CDR3 loop: CASSEGTGGGLVTEAFF. In DNA, the CDR3 is TGCGCCAGCAGCGAGGGGACAGGGGGCGGTCTAGTCACTGAAGCTTTCTTT. J is TRBJ1-1 and V is TRBV5-1; TRBD1 matches at 12 bases. The germline V gene has CDR1 SGHRS and CDR2 YFSETQ. The CDR3 covers 17 residues. Unmatched junction bases numbered 11, after V lost 4 bases and J lost 4 bases. The full variable domain, with the rest looked up from reference TRBV5-1 and TRBJ1-1, is KAGVTQTPRYLIKTRGQQVTLSCSPISGHRSVSWYQQTPGQGLQFLFEYFSETQRNKGNFPGRFSGRQFSNSRSEMNVSTLELGDSALYLCASSEGTGGGLVTEAFFGQGTRLTVV.

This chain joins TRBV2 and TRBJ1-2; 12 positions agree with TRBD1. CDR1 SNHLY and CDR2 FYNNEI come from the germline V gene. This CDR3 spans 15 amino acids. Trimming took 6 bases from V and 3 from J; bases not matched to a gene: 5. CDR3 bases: TGTGCCAGCAGCCGGGACAGGGGGCCTTACTATGGCTACACCTTC. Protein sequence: CASSRDRGPYYGYTF.

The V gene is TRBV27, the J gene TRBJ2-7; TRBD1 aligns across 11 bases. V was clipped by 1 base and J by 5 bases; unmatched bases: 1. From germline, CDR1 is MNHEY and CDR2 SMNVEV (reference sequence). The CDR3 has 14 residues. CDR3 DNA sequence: TGTGCCAGCAGTTTATTGGGACAGGGGGACGAGCAGTACTTC. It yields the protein CASSLLGQGDEQYF.

CDR3 amino acids: CASSMLGGSSYEQYF. The CDR3 DNA sequence: TGTGCCAGTAGTATGCTGGGCGGGAGCTCCTACGAGCAGTACTTC. This chain connects TRBV19 to TRBJ2-7; 7 positions match TRBD2. The CDR3 runs to 15 residues. CDR1 LNHDA and CDR2 SQIVND come from the germline V gene (reference sequence). The V segment lost 3 bases and the J segment 0 bases; nucleotides outside the gene matches: 5.

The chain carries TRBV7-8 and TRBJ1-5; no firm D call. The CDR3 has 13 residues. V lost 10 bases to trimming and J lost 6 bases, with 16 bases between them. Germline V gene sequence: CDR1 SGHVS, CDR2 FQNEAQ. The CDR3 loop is CATGGNSGQPQHF. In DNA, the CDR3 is TGTGCCACCGGCGGGAACAGCGGTCAGCCCCAGCATTTT.

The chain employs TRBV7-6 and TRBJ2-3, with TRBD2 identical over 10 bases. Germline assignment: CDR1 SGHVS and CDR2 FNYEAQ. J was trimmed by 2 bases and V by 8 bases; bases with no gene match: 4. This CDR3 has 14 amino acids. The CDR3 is CASSSGRATDTQYF. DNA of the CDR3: TGTGCCAGCTCGAGCGGGAGGGCCACAGATACGCAGTATTTT.

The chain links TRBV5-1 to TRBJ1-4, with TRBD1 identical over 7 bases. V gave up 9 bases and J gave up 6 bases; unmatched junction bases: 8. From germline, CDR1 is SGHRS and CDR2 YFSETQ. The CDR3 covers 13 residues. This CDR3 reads CATSPTGDEKLFF. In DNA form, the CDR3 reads TGCGCCACTTCGCCTACAGGGGATGAAAAACTGTTTTTT.

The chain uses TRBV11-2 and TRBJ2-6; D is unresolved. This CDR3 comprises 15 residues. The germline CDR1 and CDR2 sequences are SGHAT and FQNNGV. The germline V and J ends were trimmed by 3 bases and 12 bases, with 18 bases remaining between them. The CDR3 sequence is CASSFDVPIPSVLTF. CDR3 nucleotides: TGTGCCAGCAGCTTTGATGTACCTATCCCCTCCGTCCTGACTTTC.

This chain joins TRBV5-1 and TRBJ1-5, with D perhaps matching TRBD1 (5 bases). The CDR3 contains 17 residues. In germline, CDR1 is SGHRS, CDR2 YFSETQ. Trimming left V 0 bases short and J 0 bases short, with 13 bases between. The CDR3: CASSLAQGAYSNQPQHF. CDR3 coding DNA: TGCGCCAGCAGCTTGGCCCAGGGCGCCTATAGCAATCAGCCCCAGCATTTT.

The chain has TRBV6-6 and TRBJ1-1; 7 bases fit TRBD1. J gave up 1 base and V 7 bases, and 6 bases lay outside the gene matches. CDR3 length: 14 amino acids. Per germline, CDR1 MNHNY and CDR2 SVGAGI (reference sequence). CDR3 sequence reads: CASILQGGNTEAFF. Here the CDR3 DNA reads TGTGCCAGCATCCTCCAGGGGGGGAACACTGAAGCTTTCTTT.

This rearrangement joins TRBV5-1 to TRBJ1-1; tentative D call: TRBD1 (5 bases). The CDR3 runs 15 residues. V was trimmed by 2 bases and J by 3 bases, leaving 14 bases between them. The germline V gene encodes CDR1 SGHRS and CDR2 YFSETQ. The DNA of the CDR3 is TGCGCCAGCAGCTTAGGTAGGGGCGGGGACACTGAAGCTTTCTTT. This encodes CASSLGRGGDTEAFF.

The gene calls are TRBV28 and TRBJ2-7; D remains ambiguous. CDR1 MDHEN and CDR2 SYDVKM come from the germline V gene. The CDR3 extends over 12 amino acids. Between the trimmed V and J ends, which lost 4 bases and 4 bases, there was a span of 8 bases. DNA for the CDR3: TGTGCCAGCAGTTCTACCCCGTACGAGCAGTACTTC. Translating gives CASSSTPYEQYF.

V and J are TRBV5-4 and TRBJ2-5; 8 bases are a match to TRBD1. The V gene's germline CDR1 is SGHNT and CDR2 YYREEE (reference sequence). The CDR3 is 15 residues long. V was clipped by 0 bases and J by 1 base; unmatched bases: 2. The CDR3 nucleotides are TGTGCCAGCAGCTTGGATCAGGGGGCCCAAGAGACCCAGTACTTC. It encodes CASSLDQGAQETQYF.

CDR3 amino acids: CASSFSQYYGYTF. The CDR3 coding sequence is TGTGCCAGCAGTTTCAGTCAGTACTATGGCTACACCTTC. The chain is built from TRBV27 and TRBJ1-2; D is unclear. The CDR3 is made up of 13 amino acids. Germline-derived CDR1 and CDR2 are MNHEY and SMNVEV (reference sequence). The germline V and J ends were trimmed by 3 bases and 3 bases, with 8 bases remaining between them.

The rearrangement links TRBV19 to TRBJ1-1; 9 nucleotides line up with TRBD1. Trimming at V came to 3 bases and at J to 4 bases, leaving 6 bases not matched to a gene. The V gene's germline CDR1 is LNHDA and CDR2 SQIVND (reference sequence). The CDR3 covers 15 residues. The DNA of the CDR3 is TGTGCCAGTAGTATGGACAGGGGAAGAGGCACTGAAGCTTTCTTT. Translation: CASSMDRGRGTEAFF.

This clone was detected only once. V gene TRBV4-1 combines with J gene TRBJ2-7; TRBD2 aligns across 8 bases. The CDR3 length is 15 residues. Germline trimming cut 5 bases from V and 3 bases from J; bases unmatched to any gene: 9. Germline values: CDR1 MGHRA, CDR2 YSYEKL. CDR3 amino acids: CASSADREGRYEQYF. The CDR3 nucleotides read TGCGCCAGCAGCGCTGACCGGGAGGGCCGCTACGAGCAGTACTTC.

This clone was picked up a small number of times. In DNA, the CDR3 is TGTGCCAGTAGACGGACAGCCGTGAACACTGAAGCTTTCTTT. Translating it yields CASRRTAVNTEAFF. V gene TRBV19 combines with J gene TRBJ1-1; tentatively, D is TRBD1 (6 bases). Per germline, CDR1 LNHDA and CDR2 SQIVND (reference sequence). Trimming removed 6 bases at V and 0 bases at J, with 11 bases between. This CDR3 comprises 14 residues.

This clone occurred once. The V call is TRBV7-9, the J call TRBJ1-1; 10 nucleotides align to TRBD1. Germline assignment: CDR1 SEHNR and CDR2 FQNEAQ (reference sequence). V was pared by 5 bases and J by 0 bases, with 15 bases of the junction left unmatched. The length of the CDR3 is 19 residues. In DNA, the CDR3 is TGTGCCAGCAGCGCGGATCCGGGACAGGGGACTTCGTTGAACACTGAAGCTTTCTTT. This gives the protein CASSADPGQGTSLNTEAFF.

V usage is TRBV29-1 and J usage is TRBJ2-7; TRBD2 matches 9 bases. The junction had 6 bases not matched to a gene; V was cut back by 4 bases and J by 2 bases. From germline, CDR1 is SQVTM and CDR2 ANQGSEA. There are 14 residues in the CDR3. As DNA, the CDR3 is TGCAGCGTTGTAGCGGGGGCAGGACCCTACGAGCAGTACTTC. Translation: CSVVAGAGPYEQYF.

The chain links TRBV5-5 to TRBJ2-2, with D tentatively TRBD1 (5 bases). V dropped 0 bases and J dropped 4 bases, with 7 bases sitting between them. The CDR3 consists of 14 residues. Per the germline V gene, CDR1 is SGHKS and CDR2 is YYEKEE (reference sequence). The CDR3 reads CASSLGTSTGELFF. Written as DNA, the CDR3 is TGTGCCAGCAGCTTGGGGACAAGCACCGGGGAGCTGTTTTTT.

CDR3 loop: CASSSETGTGGDGYTF. DNA of the CDR3: TGCGCCAGCAGCTCGGAGACAGGAACGGGGGGCGATGGCTACACCTTC. The rearrangement uses TRBV5-1 and TRBJ1-2; D perhaps matches TRBD1 (6 bases). Germline lookup yields CDR1 SGHRS and CDR2 YFSETQ. This CDR3 spans 16 amino acids. V was cut by 3 bases and J by 6 bases, with 21 bases left in between.

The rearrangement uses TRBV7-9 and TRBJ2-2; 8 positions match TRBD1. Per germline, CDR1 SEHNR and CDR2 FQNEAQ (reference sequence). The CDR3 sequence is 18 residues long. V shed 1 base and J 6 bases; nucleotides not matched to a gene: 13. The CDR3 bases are TGTGCCAGCAGCTTAGGCCCTGTTGGGACAGGTTTTGCCGGGGAGCTGTTTTTT. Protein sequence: CASSLGPVGTGFAGELFF. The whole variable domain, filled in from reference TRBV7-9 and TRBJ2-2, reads DTGVSQNPRHKITKRGQNVTFRCDPISEHNRLYWYRQTLGQGPEFLTYFQNEAQLEKSRLLSDRFSAERPKGSFSTLEIQRTEQGDSAMYLCASSLGPVGTGFAGELFFGEGSRLTVL.

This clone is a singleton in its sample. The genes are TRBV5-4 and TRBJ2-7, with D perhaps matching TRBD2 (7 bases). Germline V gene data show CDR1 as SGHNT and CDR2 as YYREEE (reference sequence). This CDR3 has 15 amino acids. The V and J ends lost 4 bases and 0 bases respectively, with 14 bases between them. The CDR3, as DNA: TGTGCCAGCAGCGAAGGCGGGGGCATCTCCTACGAGCAGTACTTC. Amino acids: CASSEGGGISYEQYF.